This T cell receptor (beta chain) stems from a study of T-cell reconstitution after alpha-beta-depleted transplantation in children. Preparing the TCRbeta library involved the use of unique molecular identifiers. A single record per CDR3 protein comes from TCRdb applying MiXCR to the PCR reads. The sample carries approximately 350,000 distinct CDR3 sequences, about 9.4% recorded once. The CDR3 has 14 amino acids. V lost 5 bases, J lost 0 bases, and 11 bases lay in between. Germline V gene data show CDR1 as SGHRS and CDR2 as YFSETQ. This clonotype was detected ten times or more. The source is a human donor who donated a stem cell graft to a child with acute lymphoblastic leukemia. The sample was PBMCs from the stem cell graft donor, taken from the stem cell graft. The chain employs TRBV5-1 and TRBJ1-1; D gene ambiguous. The CDR3 reads CASSEGSLNTEAFF. Written as DNA, the CDR3 is TGCGCCAGCAGTGAGGGCAGCTTGAACACTGAAGCTTTCTTT.